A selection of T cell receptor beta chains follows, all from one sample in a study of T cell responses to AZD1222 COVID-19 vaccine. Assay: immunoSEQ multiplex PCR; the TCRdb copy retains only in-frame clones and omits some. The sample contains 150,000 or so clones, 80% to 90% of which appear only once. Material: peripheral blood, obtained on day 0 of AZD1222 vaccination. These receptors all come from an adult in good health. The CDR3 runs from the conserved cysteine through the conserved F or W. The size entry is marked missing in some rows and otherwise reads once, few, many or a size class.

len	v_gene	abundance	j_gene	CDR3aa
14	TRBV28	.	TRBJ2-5	CASSRPGGQETQYF
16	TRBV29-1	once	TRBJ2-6	CSVTQGASSGANVLTF
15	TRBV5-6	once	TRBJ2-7	CASSLPRGRGDEQYF
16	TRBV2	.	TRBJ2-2	CASSNRGLRNTGELFF
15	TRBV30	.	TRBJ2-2	CAWSVLGTNTGELFF
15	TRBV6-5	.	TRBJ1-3	CASSYDPQSGNTIYF
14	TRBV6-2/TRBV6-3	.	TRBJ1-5	CASSLTAGRQPQHF
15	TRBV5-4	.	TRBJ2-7	CASSLGPAGGNEQYF
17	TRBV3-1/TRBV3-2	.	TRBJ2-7	CASSQFRTGGLHYEQYF
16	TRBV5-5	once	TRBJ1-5	CASSLGVGQGPQPQHF
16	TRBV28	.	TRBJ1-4	CASSRSGSGLEEKLFF
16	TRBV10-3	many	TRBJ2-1	CAISVDLSGIYNEQFF
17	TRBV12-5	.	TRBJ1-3	CASGLMTVTSSGNTIYF
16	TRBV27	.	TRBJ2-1	CASTPASAGTLHEQFF
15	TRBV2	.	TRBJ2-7	CASSAELAASYEQYF
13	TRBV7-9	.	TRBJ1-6	CASSFTGNSPLHF
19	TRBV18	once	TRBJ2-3	CASSRSVTGGGTSTDTQYF
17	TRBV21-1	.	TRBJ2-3	CASSKSLRPRQTDTQYF
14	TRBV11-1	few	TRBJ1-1	CASSPGTANTEAFF
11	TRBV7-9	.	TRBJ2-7	CASSPEGWQYF
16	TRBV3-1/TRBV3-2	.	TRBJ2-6	CASTLTLSSGANVLTF
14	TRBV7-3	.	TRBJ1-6	CASSPDSGSSPLHF
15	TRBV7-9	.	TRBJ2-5	CASSSGLAAQETQYF
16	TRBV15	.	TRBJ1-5	CATSRAGRGKDQPQHF
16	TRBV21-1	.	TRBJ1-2	CASSKEGRGTNYGYTF
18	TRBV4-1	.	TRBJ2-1	CASSQSRLAGVGRNEQFF
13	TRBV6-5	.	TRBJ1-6	CASSSDDRAPLHF
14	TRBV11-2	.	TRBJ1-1	CASSLRFGNTEAFF
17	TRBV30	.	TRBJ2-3	CAWSPGWLAGSTDTQYF
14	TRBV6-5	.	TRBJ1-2	CASRFQGTDYGYTF
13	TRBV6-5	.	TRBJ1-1	CASSQQGATEAFF
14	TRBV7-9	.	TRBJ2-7	CASSLVLEDYEQYF
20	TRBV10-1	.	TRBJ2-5	CASSESRGGGSQSVQETQYF
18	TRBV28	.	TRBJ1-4	CASSLARIGAGGEDKLFF
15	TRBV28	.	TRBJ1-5	CASSLSGYSNQPQHF
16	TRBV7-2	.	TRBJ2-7	CASSSGGGTVAYEQYF
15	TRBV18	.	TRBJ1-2	CASSPDRLANYGYTF
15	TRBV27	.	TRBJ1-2	CASTLRRGQGTGYTF
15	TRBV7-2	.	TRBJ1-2	CASSPLGGLDYGYTF
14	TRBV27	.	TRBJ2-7	CATARDRGLYEQYF
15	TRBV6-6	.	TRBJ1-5	CASSYSGQGEQPQHF
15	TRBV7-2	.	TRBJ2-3	CASSFGGSGADTQYF
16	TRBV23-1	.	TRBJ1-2	CASSQSRCREENGYTF
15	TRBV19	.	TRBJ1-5	CASSFRPYSNQPQHF
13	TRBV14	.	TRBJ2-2	CASSRQVSGELFF
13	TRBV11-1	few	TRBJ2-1	CASSLLRVNEQFF
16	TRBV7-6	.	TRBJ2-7	CASSLGGPETPYEQYF
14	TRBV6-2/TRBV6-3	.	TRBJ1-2	CASSRRTATDGYTF